This TCR beta chain was sequenced in a study of blood T cell repertoires in COVID-19. Study context: There were acute and convalescent COVID-19 samples, and they came from the United States, Italy and Spain.

The germline V gene has CDR1 MNHEY and CDR2 SMNVEV (reference sequence). The V gene lost 6 bases and the J gene lost 5 bases, with 5 bases spanning the gap. The CDR3 consists of 11 residues. Authors' processing steps: Estimation of nucleated cell counts relied on the amplification of reference gene primers. Measured with immunoSEQ multiplex PCR; TCRdb has only the in-frame clones, and not every one. V, J and clone size are those of that table, while D and trimming were read from the DNA. The repertoire holds about 64,000 clones, roughly 88% seen once, with 4.5% to 7% in the top ten. The sample consisted of peripheral blood. The chain joins TRBV27 to TRBJ2-1; D not certain. The sequence was obtained from a woman in her sixties or seventies with acute or convalescent COVID-19. CDR3 protein: CASRFNNEQFF. CDR3 nucleotide sequence: TGTGCCAGCAGGTTCAACAATGAGCAGTTCTTC.